The 8 T cell receptor beta chains below all came from one sample that was sequenced in a study of a mutant IDH1 vaccine in newly diagnosed glioma. Measured with immunoSEQ multiplex PCR; TCRdb has only the in-frame clones, and not every one. The table lists some 30,000 clones, more than 75% of them singletons. Time point denoted: week 23, last vaccination. Vaccine doses each comprised 300 ug of mutant IDH1 20-mer peptide, with topical imiquimod. These TCRs' antigens remain unknown. Source: PBMCs, taken from a glioma patient whose treatment included an IDH1 peptide vaccine. The source of these receptors is a man between 40 and 49 years old with glioma.

This chain joins TRBV6-6 and TRBJ1-1; no clear D gene. Germline V gene lookup returns CDR1 MNHNY and CDR2 SVGAGI (reference sequence). V was trimmed by 0 bases and J by 4 bases, leaving 6 bases between them. The CDR3 sequence is 13 residues long. The CDR3 loop reads CASSYSGSTEAFF. The DNA for the CDR3 is TGTGCCAGCAGTTACTCGGGGAGCACTGAAGCTTTCTTT.

The chain uses TRBV15 and TRBJ2-7; TRBD2 matches 8 bases. Germline V gene sequence: CDR1 LNHNV, CDR2 YYDKDF (reference sequence). The J segment lost 2 bases and the V segment lost 4 bases, leaving 1 base of the junction unmatched. The CDR3 length is 13 residues. CDR3 region: CATSNGGAYEQYV. In DNA form, the CDR3 reads TGTGCCACCAGCAACGGGGGGGCCTACGAGCAGTACGTC.

The chain has TRBV5-1 and TRBJ1-4; unclear D gene. V lost 0 bases and J 2 bases, leaving 8 bases between the germline ends. The CDR3 runs to 15 residues. Germline CDR1 and CDR2: SGHRS and YFSETQ. The CDR3 bases are TGCGCCAGCAGCTTGGCGGCCAGGACTAATGAAAAACTGTTTTTT. Translation: CASSLAARTNEKLFF.

The chain couples TRBV5-1 to TRBJ1-1, with D possibly matching TRBD1 (6 bases). The CDR3 extends over 14 amino acids. V lost 1 base to trimming and J lost 2 bases, with 9 bases between them. The germline V gene encodes CDR1 SGHRS and CDR2 YFSETQ. DNA of the CDR3: TGCGCCAGCAGCTTGAGGGGGTTAAACACTGAAGCTTTCTTT. It codes for CASSLRGLNTEAFF.

The chain couples TRBV28 to TRBJ2-3, with TRBD1 identical over 9 bases. After removal of 8 bases from V and 6 bases from J, the junction contained 15 bases not matched to a gene. CDR1 and CDR2 (germline): MDHEN, SYDVKM. This CDR3 contains 16 residues. As DNA, the CDR3 is TGTGCCAGCTCCTCCGGGACAGGGCCCCGTGGGGATACGCAGTATTTT. Residues: CASSSGTGPRGDTQYF.

The V gene is TRBV7-6, the J gene TRBJ2-3, with TRBD1 as a possible D gene (5 bases). V lost 1 base to trimming and J lost 3 bases, with 11 bases between them. CDR1 and CDR2 (germline): SGHVS, FNYEAQ. The CDR3 has 15 residues. CDR3 bases: TGTGCCAGCAGCTTAGTGGGCAGGGAAACAGATACGCAGTATTTT. It encodes CASSLVGRETDTQYF. Together with reference TRBV7-6 and TRBJ2-3, the CDR3 gives the full variable domain: GAGVSQSPRYKVTKRGQDVALRCDPISGHVSLYWYRQALGQGPEFLTYFNYEAQQDKSGLPNDRFSAERPEGSISTLTIQRTEQRDSAMYRCASSLVGRETDTQYFGPGTRLTVL.

CDR3 amino acids: CASSLEGARETQYF. CDR3 DNA sequence: TGCGCCAGCAGCTTGGAGGGGGCCCGAGAGACCCAGTACTTC. The chain joins TRBV5-1 to TRBJ2-5; 7 positions match TRBD1. The CDR3 sequence is 14 residues long. Germline lookup yields CDR1 SGHRS and CDR2 YFSETQ. With V trimmed by 0 bases and J by 4 bases, 3 bases remained unmatched.

This clone was seen only once. The chain combines TRBV4-3 with TRBJ2-3, with D perhaps being TRBD1 or TRBD2 (5 bases each). This CDR3 has 13 amino acids. The germline V gene encodes CDR1 LGHNA and CDR2 YSLEER. Trimming cost V 4 bases and J 11 bases, with 16 bases left between them. The CDR3 nucleotides read TGCGCCAGCAGCCTAGGCGGGCCTCAGGGGCAGTATTTT. Amino acid sequence: CASSLGGPQGQYF.